Listed below are T cell receptor beta chains from one sample, sequenced in a study of T cells in Graves' hyperthyroidism and ophthalmopathy. MiXCR, applied by TCRdb to the multiplex PCR reads, yields one record per CDR3 protein. The sample has roughly 500,000 distinct CDR3 sequences; about 15% are singletons. What was sequenced was blood. Receptors originate from a young woman with Graves' hyperthyroidism that later progressed to Graves' ophthalmopathy. CDR3s include the opening cysteine and the closing phenylalanine or tryptophan. The order of the fields is V gene, clone size, D gene, J gene, CDR3 DNA, CDR3 protein. The D gene is left open where the match is weak. Not all rows give a size; the values are once, few, many and, for expanded clones, a class.

v_gene: TRBV6-5
abundance: many
d_gene: NA
j_gene: TRBJ1-4
CDR3nt: TGTGCCAGCAGTTACACAGCAACTAATGAAAAACTGTTTTTT
CDR3aa: CASSYTATNEKLFF

v_gene: TRBV18
abundance: few
d_gene: NA
j_gene: TRBJ2-1
CDR3nt: TGTGCCAGCTCACCACGGGCAGGGAGCTCCTACAATGAGCAGTTCTTC
CDR3aa: CASSPRAGSSYNEQFF

v_gene: TRBV19
abundance: few
d_gene: NA
j_gene: TRBJ2-7
CDR3nt: TGTGCCAGTAGAATTAGAGGACTGTCCTCCTACGAGCAGTACTTC
CDR3aa: CASRIRGLSSYEQYF

v_gene: TRBV6-2/TRBV6-3
abundance: many
d_gene: NA
j_gene: TRBJ2-7
CDR3nt: TGTGCCAGCAGTTATCTGGCACAGTCCTACGAGCAGTACTTC
CDR3aa: CASSYLAQSYEQYF

v_gene: TRBV6-1
abundance: few
d_gene: TRBD2
j_gene: TRBJ2-2
CDR3nt: TGTGCCAGCCGGGGACTAGCCTACACCGGGGAGCTGTTTTTT
CDR3aa: CASRGLAYTGELFF

v_gene: TRBV6-1
abundance: many
d_gene: NA
j_gene: TRBJ2-3
CDR3nt: TGTGCCAGCACCCACTCGAGCACAGATACGCAGTATTTT
CDR3aa: CASTHSSTDTQYF

v_gene: TRBV6-5
abundance: NA
d_gene: TRBD1
j_gene: TRBJ2-7
CDR3nt: TGTGCCAGCAGTTACTCCCGGGACAGGGAAGGATCCTACGAGCAGTACTTC
CDR3aa: CASSYSRDREGSYEQYF

v_gene: TRBV5-5
abundance: many
d_gene: NA
j_gene: TRBJ1-1
CDR3nt: TGTGCCAGCAGCTTGGAGTACGGGGCGCGAACTGAAGCTTTCTTT
CDR3aa: CASSLEYGARTEAFF

v_gene: TRBV19
abundance: many
d_gene: NA
j_gene: TRBJ2-2
CDR3nt: TGTGCCAGTAGTACGTCTGGCGGGGAGCTGTTTTTT
CDR3aa: CASSTSGGELFF

v_gene: TRBV6-1
abundance: many
d_gene: NA
j_gene: TRBJ1-1
CDR3nt: TGTGCCAGCAGTAACAGGGAGACGAACACTGAAGCTTTCTTT
CDR3aa: CASSNRETNTEAFF

v_gene: TRBV10-3
abundance: many
d_gene: NA
j_gene: TRBJ2-7
CDR3nt: TGTGCCATCAGTCGGAAGGAGGGGCACGAGCAGTACTTC
CDR3aa: CAISRKEGHEQYF

v_gene: TRBV30
abundance: NA
d_gene: TRBD1
j_gene: TRBJ2-6
CDR3nt: TGTGCCTGGAGGGCAGGGGGATCTGGGGCCAACGTCCTGACTTTC
CDR3aa: CAWRAGGSGANVLTF

v_gene: TRBV12-3/TRBV12-4
abundance: NA
d_gene: TRBD1
j_gene: TRBJ1-1
CDR3nt: TGTGCCAGCAGTTTGGACAGGGGTGTGAACACTGAAGCTTTCTTT
CDR3aa: CASSLDRGVNTEAFF

v_gene: TRBV10-3
abundance: many
d_gene: TRBD2
j_gene: TRBJ2-7
CDR3nt: TGTGCCATCAGTGCAGGACTAGCGGGAGGGACCTACGAGCAGTACTTC
CDR3aa: CAISAGLAGGTYEQYF

v_gene: TRBV2
abundance: many
d_gene: NA
j_gene: TRBJ2-6
CDR3nt: TGTGCCAGCTGCGTTGGGGGGAAGAACCCTGGGGCCAACGTCCTGACTTTC
CDR3aa: CASCVGGKNPGANVLTF

v_gene: TRBV5-1
abundance: few
d_gene: TRBD1
j_gene: TRBJ2-3
CDR3nt: TGCGCCAGCAGCTTGGGGGACAGGGGCCGCGAGGGGGATACGCAGTATTTT
CDR3aa: CASSLGDRGREGDTQYF

v_gene: TRBV25-1
abundance: few
d_gene: TRBD1
j_gene: TRBJ2-5
CDR3nt: TGTGCCAGCCCACCCCCTGGAGACAGGGGGAGCCAAGAGACCCAGTACTTC
CDR3aa: CASPPPGDRGSQETQYF

v_gene: TRBV12-3/TRBV12-4
abundance: many
d_gene: TRBD1
j_gene: TRBJ2-2
CDR3nt: TGTGCCAGCAGTTTCAACTACCCCGGGACAGGGTACGGGGAGCTGTTTTTT
CDR3aa: CASSFNYPGTGYGELFF

v_gene: TRBV30
abundance: many
d_gene: NA
j_gene: TRBJ2-5
CDR3nt: TGTGCCTGGGCGTCGAGACCCACCGCTTGGGAGACCCAGTACTTC
CDR3aa: CAWASRPTAWETQYF

v_gene: TRBV20-1
abundance: once
d_gene: TRBD2
j_gene: TRBJ2-7
CDR3nt: TGCAGTGCTAGCGGACTAGCGGGTTATACCTCCTACGAGCAGTACTTC
CDR3aa: CSASGLAGYTSYEQYF

v_gene: TRBV28
abundance: many
d_gene: NA
j_gene: TRBJ2-3
CDR3nt: TGTGCCAGCAGTTTAGGTCCTAGCCGGGCAGATACGCAGTATTTT
CDR3aa: CASSLGPSRADTQYF

v_gene: TRBV15
abundance: NA
d_gene: NA
j_gene: TRBJ1-5
CDR3nt: TGTGCCACCAGCAGAGATCGTAACAATCAGCCCCAGCATTTT
CDR3aa: CATSRDRNNQPQHF

v_gene: TRBV27
abundance: many
d_gene: TRBD2
j_gene: TRBJ2-7
CDR3nt: TGTGCCAGCAGTCCGCTTAGCGGGAGCTCCTACGAGCAGTACTTC
CDR3aa: CASSPLSGSSYEQYF

v_gene: TRBV5-6
abundance: NA
d_gene: NA
j_gene: TRBJ2-1
CDR3nt: TGTGCCAGCAGCTTGCGGTCGGCTGGTAGGGGACCCTCGACCTACAATGAGCAGTTCTTC
CDR3aa: CASSLRSAGRGPSTYNEQFF

v_gene: TRBV4-2
abundance: few
d_gene: NA
j_gene: TRBJ2-3
CDR3nt: TGTGCCTCCGCGGAGGAGGGATCCACGGATACGCAGTATTTT
CDR3aa: CASAEEGSTDTQYF